This T cell receptor beta chain was documented in a study of blood T cell repertoires in COVID-19. Study overall: Both acute and convalescent COVID-19 samples were obtained from the United States, Italy and Spain. PBMCs, B-cell-depleted T cells, or T cells were the source of the cDNA or gDNA that made up the material.

Libraries were prepared by immunoSEQ multiplex PCR; TCRdb keeps only in-frame clonotypes and omits some of them. Of some 100,000 clones listed, just over 85% were seen once; the top ten hold 2% to 3%. Enrolled through a virtual design, the participants were between roughly 18 and 95 years of age and came from fewer than 30 US areas. Participants' reported clinical history set cohort assignment. This CDR3 is built from 16 residues. The ends were cut back, 3 bases at V and 4 bases at J, with 18 bases in the middle. The V gene's germline CDR1 is LGHDT and CDR2 YNNKEL (reference sequence). The material sequenced was PBMCs or T cells enriched from blood (not recorded which). This chain links TRBV3-1 (or the pseudogene TRBV3-2) with TRBJ1-1; D may be TRBD1 (5 bases). The sequence derives from a woman between 50 and 59 years old who had recovered from COVID-19. The CDR3 spells CASSQASVQGSTEAFF. The CDR3 nucleotides are TGTGCCAGCAGCCAGGCAAGTGTTCAGGGAAGCACTGAAGCTTTCTTT.